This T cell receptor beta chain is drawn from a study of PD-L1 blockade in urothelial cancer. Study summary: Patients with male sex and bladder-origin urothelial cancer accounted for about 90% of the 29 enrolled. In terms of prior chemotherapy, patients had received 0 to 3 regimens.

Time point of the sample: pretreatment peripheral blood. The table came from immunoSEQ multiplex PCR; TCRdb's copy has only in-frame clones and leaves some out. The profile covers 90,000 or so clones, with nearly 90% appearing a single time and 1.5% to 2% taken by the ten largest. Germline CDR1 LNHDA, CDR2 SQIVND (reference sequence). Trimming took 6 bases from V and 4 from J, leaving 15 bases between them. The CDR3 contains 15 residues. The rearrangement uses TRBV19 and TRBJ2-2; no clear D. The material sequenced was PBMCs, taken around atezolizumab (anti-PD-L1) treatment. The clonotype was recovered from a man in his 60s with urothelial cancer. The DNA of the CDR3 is TGTGCCAGTAGCGCCGCGGCAAGTGGCACCGGGGAGCTGTTTTTT. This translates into CASSAAASGTGELFF.